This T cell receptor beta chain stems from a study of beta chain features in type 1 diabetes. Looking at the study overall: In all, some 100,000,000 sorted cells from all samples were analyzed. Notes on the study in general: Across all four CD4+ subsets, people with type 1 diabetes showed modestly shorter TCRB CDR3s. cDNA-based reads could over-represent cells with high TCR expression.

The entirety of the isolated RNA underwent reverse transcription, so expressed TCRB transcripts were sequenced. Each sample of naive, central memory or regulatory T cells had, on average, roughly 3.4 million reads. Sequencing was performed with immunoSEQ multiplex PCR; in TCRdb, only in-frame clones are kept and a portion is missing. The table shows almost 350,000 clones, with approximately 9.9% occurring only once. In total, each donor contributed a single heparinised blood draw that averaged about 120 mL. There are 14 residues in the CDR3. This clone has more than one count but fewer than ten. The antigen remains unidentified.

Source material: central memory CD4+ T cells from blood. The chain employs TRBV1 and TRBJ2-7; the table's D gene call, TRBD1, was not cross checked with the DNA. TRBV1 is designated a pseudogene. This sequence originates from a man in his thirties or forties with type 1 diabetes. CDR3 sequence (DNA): TGCACCAGCAGCCCCCCCCAGGGCTTCTACGAGCAGTACTTC. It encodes CTSSPPQGFYEQYF.